These 26 T cell receptor beta chains were all obtained from the same sample, sequenced in a study of T cell changes during pregnancy in multiple sclerosis. Generated by immunoSEQ multiplex PCR, the TCRdb table keeps only in-frame clones and is missing some. The sample contains around 19,000 clones, about 89% of which appear only once. Sequencing used CD8+ T cells from peripheral blood mononuclear cells, obtained in the third trimester of pregnancy. The receptors shown here come from a female donor in good health, enrolled as a control in a pregnancy study.

The rearrangement joins TRBV6-6 to TRBJ2-3; 10 nucleotides line up with TRBD2. Germline V gives CDR1 MNHNY, CDR2 SVGAGI (reference sequence). The CDR3 is 16 residues long. After removal of 5 bases from V and 5 bases from J, the junction contained 10 bases not matched to a gene. The CDR3 DNA follows: TGTGCCAGCAGTCCGTTCCTAGCGGGAGACCGAGATACGCAGTATTTT. Its protein is CASSPFLAGDRDTQYF.

In its sample, this clone was seen a few times. CDR3 sequence: CAISDQGDSGANVLTF. The CDR3 nucleotides read TGTGCCATCAGTGATCAGGGGGACTCTGGGGCCAACGTCCTGACTTTC. The chain uses TRBV10-3 and TRBJ2-6, with 7 bases matching TRBD1. The germline V gene encodes CDR1 ENHRY and CDR2 SYGVKD. Unmatched junction bases numbered 2, after V lost 3 bases and J lost 0 bases. This CDR3 is 16 amino acids long.

The rearrangement uses TRBV7-9 and TRBJ2-2; 15 bases are shared with TRBD2. V lost 5 bases to trimming and J lost 4 bases; unmatched junction nucleotides: 2. In germline, CDR1 is SEHNR, CDR2 FQNEAQ (reference sequence). This CDR3 contains 16 residues. The CDR3, as DNA: TGTGCCAGCAGCCCGGGACTAGCGGGGGGCACCGGGGAGCTGTTTTTT. Translating it yields CASSPGLAGGTGELFF. The complete variable domain, with remaining parts taken from reference TRBV7-9 and TRBJ2-2, reads DTGVSQNPRHKITKRGQNVTFRCDPISEHNRLYWYRQTLGQGPEFLTYFQNEAQLEKSRLLSDRFSAERPKGSFSTLEIQRTEQGDSAMYLCASSPGLAGGTGELFFGEGSRLTVL.

This clone showed up just once. The chain has TRBV4-2 and TRBJ2-1, with D perhaps TRBD2 (5 bases). CDR1 is LGHNA and CDR2 is YNFKEQ in the germline V gene. This CDR3 comprises 13 residues. V was cut by 3 bases and J by 10 bases, with 13 bases left in between. This CDR3 is CASSQIGGREQFF. The DNA of the CDR3 is TGTGCCAGCAGCCAGATCGGAGGCCGGGAGCAGTTCTTC.

This sequence joins TRBV5-6 and TRBJ2-5; 9 nucleotides align to TRBD2. The CDR3 length is 12 residues. The ends lost 3 bases at V and 9 bases at J; junction bases unmatched: 3. Germline V lookup: CDR1 SGHDT, CDR2 YYEEEE. CDR3 in amino acids: CASSSSGASQYF. The CDR3 DNA is TGTGCCAGCAGCTCTAGCGGGGCGTCCCAGTACTTC.

This chain connects TRBV6-1 to TRBJ2-7; TRBD2 might be the D (6 bases). CDR3 length: 14 amino acids. Trimming shortened V by 1 base and J by 7 bases, and 14 bases separated the two germline ends. Germline V gene lookup returns CDR1 MNHNS and CDR2 SASEGT. This CDR3 reads CASSEGGTAGEQYF. The CDR3 coding sequence is TGTGCCAGCAGTGAAGGAGGCACCGCGGGGGAGCAGTACTTC.

The chain joins TRBV4-3 to TRBJ2-1; possible D gene TRBD2, 5 bases. This CDR3 has 17 residues. Germline V gives CDR1 LGHNA, CDR2 YSLEER. Trimming pared 1 base from V and 5 bases from J, leaving 18 bases between. DNA for the CDR3: TGCGCCAGCAGCCAAGGTCCCCGGCGGTCGACTAACAATGAGCAGTTCTTC. Translated, it gives CASSQGPRRSTNNEQFF.

The rearrangement joins TRBV6-5 to TRBJ1-1; D remains unclear. Per the germline V gene, CDR1 is MNHEY and CDR2 is SVGAGI. The CDR3 length is 11 residues. The V end lost 6 bases, the J end lost 5 bases, and 7 bases lay between the germline ends. CDR3 amino acids: CASSHKTEAFF. The CDR3 DNA sequence: TGTGCCAGCAGCCACAAAACTGAAGCTTTCTTT.

The chain recombines TRBV4-1 with TRBJ2-5; 11 bases are shared with TRBD2. Germline-derived CDR1 and CDR2 are MGHRA and YSYEKL. This CDR3 is 20 amino acids long. V gave up 4 bases and J gave up 4 bases; unmatched junction bases: 20. The CDR3 spells CASSPVRASGGYTTAETQYF. The CDR3 bases are TGCGCCAGCAGCCCCGTCCGGGCTAGCGGGGGGTACACCACTGCAGAGACCCAGTACTTC.

V and J are TRBV6-1 and TRBJ1-6; D is uncertain. With 2 bases removed from V and 7 bases from J, the gap between germline ends came to 9 bases. The length of the CDR3 is 14 residues. Looked up from germline, CDR1 is MNHNS and CDR2 is SASEGT. The CDR3 is CASSELSENSPLHF. CDR3 coding DNA: TGTGCCAGCAGTGAACTTTCTGAGAATTCACCCCTCCACTTT.

V and J are TRBV28 and TRBJ2-1; 9 nucleotides match TRBD2. Germline assignment: CDR1 MDHEN and CDR2 SYDVKM. V lost 2 bases, J lost 6 bases, and 5 bases stayed unmatched. CDR3 length: 15 residues. The CDR3 nucleotides read TGTGCCAGCAGTTTAGGTTTAGCGGGGGTCAATGAGCAGTTCTTC. This codes for CASSLGLAGVNEQFF.

This chain links TRBV7-2 with TRBJ1-1; TRBD1 is a possible D gene (5 bases). The CDR3 length is 15 residues. The V gene's germline CDR1 is SGHTA and CDR2 FQGNSA. Trimming shortened V by 6 bases and J by 1 base, and 15 bases separated the two germline ends. CDR3 sequence reads: CASRSFRGSNTEAFF. The CDR3, as DNA: TGTGCCAGCAGGTCTTTTAGGGGCTCGAACACTGAAGCTTTCTTT.

The chain uses TRBV2 and TRBJ2-1; 13 nucleotides align to TRBD2. Germline V gene sequence: CDR1 SNHLY, CDR2 FYNNEI. V was pared by 7 bases and J by 0 bases, with 3 bases of the junction left unmatched. The CDR3 consists of 16 residues. CDR3 sequence (DNA): TGTGCCAGCAACGGACTAGCGGGAGACTCCTACAATGAGCAGTTCTTC. This translates into CASNGLAGDSYNEQFF.

The chain carries TRBV30 and TRBJ1-3, with D possibly TRBD1 on 5 matching bases. This CDR3 is 13 amino acids long. V lost 3 bases, J lost 4 bases, and 10 bases lay in between. CDR1 is GTSNPN, CDR2 SVGIG, per germline (reference sequence). The chain's CDR3 is CAWRKGPGNTIYF. The CDR3 DNA reads as TGTGCCTGGAGAAAGGGGCCAGGAAACACCATATATTTT.

The genes are TRBV13 and TRBJ2-1, with D possibly being TRBD2 (5 bases). This CDR3 has 14 residues. Per germline, CDR1 PRHDT and CDR2 FYEKMQ (reference sequence). The V gene lost 4 bases and the J gene lost 3 bases, with 10 bases spanning the gap. CDR3 residues: CASSWSGYYNEQFF. The DNA of the CDR3 is TGTGCCAGCAGCTGGAGCGGATACTACAATGAGCAGTTCTTC.

This chain joins TRBV5-4 and TRBJ2-1, with 8 bases identical to TRBD1. The CDR3 contains 14 residues. Germline V lookup: CDR1 SGHNT, CDR2 YYREEE (reference sequence). V was pared by 6 bases and J by 6 bases, with 8 bases of the junction left unmatched. The CDR3: CASKPTGTGNEQFF. The CDR3 nucleotides read TGTGCCAGCAAACCCACCGGGACAGGCAATGAGCAGTTCTTC.

V and J are TRBV7-2 and TRBJ1-2, with no clear D. The CDR3 is 13 residues long. V lost 1 base and J 8 bases, leaving 11 bases between the germline ends. Germline V gives CDR1 SGHTA, CDR2 FQGNSA. CDR3 sequence (DNA): TGTGCCAGCAGCTTAGGGTGGAGGTACGGCTACACCTTC. It yields the protein CASSLGWRYGYTF.

This chain joins TRBV27 and TRBJ2-2; 7 bases are shared with TRBD1. After removal of 5 bases from V and 3 bases from J, the junction contained 3 bases not matched to a gene. This CDR3 comprises 14 residues. Germline V gives CDR1 MNHEY, CDR2 SMNVEV (reference sequence). CDR3 DNA sequence: TGTGCCAGCAGTCCCGGGACAGACACCGGGGAGCTGTTTTTT. It translates to CASSPGTDTGELFF.

The CDR3 DNA reads TGTGCCAGCAGTTTATCTACAGGGGGCGATGAGCAGTTCTTC. It specifies CASSLSTGGDEQFF. The chain links TRBV28 to TRBJ2-1; 9 positions agree with TRBD1. There are 14 residues in the CDR3. V trimming: 1 base; J trimming: 8 bases; junction bases outside the gene matches: 3. Germline V lookup: CDR1 MDHEN, CDR2 SYDVKM.

The chain links TRBV15 to TRBJ2-1; D may be TRBD2 (6 bases). The CDR3 loop spans 16 amino acids. The V end lost 0 bases, the J end lost 2 bases, and 11 bases lay between the germline ends. CDR1 LNHNV and CDR2 YYDKDF come from the germline V gene (reference sequence). This CDR3 is CATSRDRDLTYNEQFF. Written as DNA, the CDR3 is TGTGCCACCAGCAGAGACCGGGACTTAACCTACAATGAGCAGTTCTTC.

The V and J genes are TRBV13 and TRBJ2-3, with 9 bases that match TRBD2. CDR1 is PRHDT and CDR2 is FYEKMQ in the germline V gene (reference sequence). The CDR3 sequence is 17 residues long. Unmatched junction bases numbered 9, after V lost 5 bases and J lost 0 bases. CDR3 loop: CASSTDLAGTSTDTQYF. The CDR3 nucleotides are TGTGCCAGCAGCACCGACCTAGCGGGGACTAGCACAGATACGCAGTATTTT.

Here the CDR3 DNA reads TGTGCCAGCAGCCCGACCGGGACAGGGGGCAGGGGGCAGTTCTTC. Translated, it gives CASSPTGTGGRGQFF. The chain recombines TRBV27 with TRBJ2-1; 12 nucleotides line up with TRBD1. Germline assignment: CDR1 MNHEY and CDR2 SMNVEV (reference sequence). Trimming at V came to 6 bases and at J to 12 bases, leaving 12 bases not matched to a gene. The CDR3 is 15 residues long.

The V and J genes are TRBV10-1 and TRBJ2-3; a weak D match, TRBD2 (5 bases). The germline CDR1 and CDR2 sequences are WNHNN and SYGVQD (reference sequence). Trimming stripped 6 bases from V and 5 bases from J, with 15 bases between. The length of the CDR3 is 14 residues. CDR3 in amino acids: CASRESPAGDTQYF. The CDR3 DNA reads as TGCGCCAGCAGGGAATCTCCGGCGGGAGATACGCAGTATTTT.

The V gene is TRBV6-5, the J gene TRBJ1-2; 8 positions agree with TRBD1. CDR1 and CDR2 from the germline V gene are MNHEY and SVGAGI. This CDR3 region has 14 residues. Unmatched junction bases numbered 11, after V lost 6 bases and J lost 8 bases. CDR3 bases: TGTGCCAGCAGACAGACCGGGACAGGAGAGGGCTACACCTTC. As protein: CASRQTGTGEGYTF.

The V and J genes are TRBV27 and TRBJ2-4; tentative D call: TRBD1 (6 bases). Trimming stripped 5 bases from V and 0 bases from J, with 11 bases between. From germline, CDR1 is MNHEY and CDR2 SMNVEV (reference sequence). The CDR3 has 15 residues. The CDR3 DNA reads as TGTGCCAGCAGTGCCGGACAGCTAGCCAAAAACATTCAGTACTTC. The encoded protein is CASSAGQLAKNIQYF.

The CDR3 loop reads CASSELPGLNTDTQYF. CDR3 in DNA: TGTGCCAGCAGCGAGCTCCCGGGACTAAACACAGATACGCAGTATTTT. The genes are TRBV7-2 and TRBJ2-3, with 7 positions matching TRBD2. V lost 5 bases to trimming and J lost 2 bases; unmatched junction nucleotides: 10. Germline lookup yields CDR1 SGHTA and CDR2 FQGNSA. CDR3 length equals 16 residues.